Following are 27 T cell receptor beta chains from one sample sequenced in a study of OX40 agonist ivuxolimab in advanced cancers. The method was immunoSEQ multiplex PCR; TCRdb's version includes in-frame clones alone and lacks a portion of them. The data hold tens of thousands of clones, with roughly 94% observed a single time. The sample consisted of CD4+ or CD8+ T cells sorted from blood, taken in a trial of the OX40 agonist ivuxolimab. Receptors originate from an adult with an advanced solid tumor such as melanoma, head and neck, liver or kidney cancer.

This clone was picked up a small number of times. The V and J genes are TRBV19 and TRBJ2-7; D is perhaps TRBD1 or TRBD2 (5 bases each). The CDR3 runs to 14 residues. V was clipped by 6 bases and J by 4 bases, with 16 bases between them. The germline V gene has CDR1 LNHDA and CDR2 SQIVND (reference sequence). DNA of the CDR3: TGTGCCAGTAGCCGGGACGCAGGACGTTACGAGCAGTACTTC. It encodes CASSRDAGRYEQYF.

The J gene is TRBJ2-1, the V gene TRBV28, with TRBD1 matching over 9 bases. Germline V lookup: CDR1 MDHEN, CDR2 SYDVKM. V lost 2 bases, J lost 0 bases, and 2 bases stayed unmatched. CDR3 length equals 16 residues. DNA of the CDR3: TGTGCCAGCAGTTTAAAGGGACAGGGCTCCTACAATGAGCAGTTCTTC. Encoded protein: CASSLKGQGSYNEQFF.

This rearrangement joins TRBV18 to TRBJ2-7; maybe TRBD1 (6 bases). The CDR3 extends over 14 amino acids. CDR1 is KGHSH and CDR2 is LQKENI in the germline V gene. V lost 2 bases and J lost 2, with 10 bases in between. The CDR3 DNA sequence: TGTGCCAGCTCACCAGGGGACACGACCTACGAGCAGTACTTC. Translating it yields CASSPGDTTYEQYF.

The chain's CDR3 is CASSLGGTPTPRGYGYTF. In nucleotides, the CDR3 is TGTGCCAGCAGCTTAGGCGGGACCCCTACTCCCCGGGGATATGGCTACACCTTC. This chain links TRBV7-8 with TRBJ1-2, with D possibly TRBD1 on 5 matching bases. The CDR3 has 18 amino acids. Germline CDR1 is SGHVS and CDR2 is FQNEAQ. Trimming removed 1 base at V and 5 bases at J, with 23 bases between.

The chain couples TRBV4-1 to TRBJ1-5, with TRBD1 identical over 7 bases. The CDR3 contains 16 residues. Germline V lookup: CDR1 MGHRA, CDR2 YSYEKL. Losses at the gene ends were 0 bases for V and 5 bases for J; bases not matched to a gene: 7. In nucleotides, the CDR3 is TGCGCCAGCAGCCAAGATACCCAGGGGGTGTATCAGCCCCAGCATTTT. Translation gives CASSQDTQGVYQPQHF.

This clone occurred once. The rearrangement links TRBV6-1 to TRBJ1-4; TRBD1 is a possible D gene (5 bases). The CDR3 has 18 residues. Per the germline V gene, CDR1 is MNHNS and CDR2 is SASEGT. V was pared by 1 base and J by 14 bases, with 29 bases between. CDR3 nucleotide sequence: TGTGCCAGCAGTGAAGACTCACACAAGGGACCTATATTTGGGGGGCTGTTTTTT. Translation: CASSEDSHKGPIFGGLFF.

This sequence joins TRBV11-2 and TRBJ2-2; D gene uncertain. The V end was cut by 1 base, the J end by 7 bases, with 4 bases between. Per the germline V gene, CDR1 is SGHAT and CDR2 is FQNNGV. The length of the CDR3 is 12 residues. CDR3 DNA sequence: TGTGCCAGCAGCTTAGTGGGCGGGGAGCTGTTTTTT. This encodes CASSLVGGELFF.

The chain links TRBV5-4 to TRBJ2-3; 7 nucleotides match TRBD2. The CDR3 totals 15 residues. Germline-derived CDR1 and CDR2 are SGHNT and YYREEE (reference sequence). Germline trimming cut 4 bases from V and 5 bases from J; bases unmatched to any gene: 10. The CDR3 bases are TGTGCCAGCAGCCCCCCGCGGGAGCGGGGAGATACGCAGTATTTT. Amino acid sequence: CASSPPRERGDTQYF. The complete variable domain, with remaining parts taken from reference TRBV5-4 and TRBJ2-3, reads ETGVTQSPTHLIKTRGQQVTLRCSSQSGHNTVSWYQQALGQGPQFIFQYYREEENGRGNFPPRFSGLQFPNYSSELNVNALELDDSALYLCASSPPRERGDTQYFGPGTRLTVL.

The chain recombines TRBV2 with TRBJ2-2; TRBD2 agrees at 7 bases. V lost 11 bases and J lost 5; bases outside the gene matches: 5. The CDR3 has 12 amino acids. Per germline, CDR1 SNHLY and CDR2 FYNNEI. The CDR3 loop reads CARNGGTGELFF. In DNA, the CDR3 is TGTGCCCGAAACGGGGGGACCGGGGAGCTGTTTTTT.

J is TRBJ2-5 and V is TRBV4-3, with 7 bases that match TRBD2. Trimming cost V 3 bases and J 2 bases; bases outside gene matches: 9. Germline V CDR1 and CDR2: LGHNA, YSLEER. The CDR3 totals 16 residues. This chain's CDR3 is CASSQSRGLVQETQYF. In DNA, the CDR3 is TGCGCCAGCAGCCAGAGCCGCGGACTAGTACAAGAGACCCAGTACTTC.

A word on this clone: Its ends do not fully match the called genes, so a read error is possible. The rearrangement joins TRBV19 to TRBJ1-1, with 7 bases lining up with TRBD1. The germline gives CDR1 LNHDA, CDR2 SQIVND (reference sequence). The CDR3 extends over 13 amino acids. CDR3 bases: TGTGCCAGTAGTATGCAGGGACAGACTGGAGCTTTCTTT. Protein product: CASSMQGQTGAFF.

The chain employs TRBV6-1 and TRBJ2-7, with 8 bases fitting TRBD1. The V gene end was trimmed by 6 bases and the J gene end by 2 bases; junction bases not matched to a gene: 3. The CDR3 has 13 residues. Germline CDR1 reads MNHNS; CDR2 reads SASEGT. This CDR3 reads CASRGQGPYEQYF. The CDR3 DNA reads TGTGCCAGCAGAGGACAGGGACCCTACGAGCAGTACTTC.

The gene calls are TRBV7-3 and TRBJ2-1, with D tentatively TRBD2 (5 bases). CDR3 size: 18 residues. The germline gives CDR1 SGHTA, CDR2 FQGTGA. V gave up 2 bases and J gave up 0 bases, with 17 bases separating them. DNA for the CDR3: TGTGCCAGCAGCTTAGACGGGAAAAGTACTTTCTCCTACAATGAGCAGTTCTTC. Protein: CASSLDGKSTFSYNEQFF.

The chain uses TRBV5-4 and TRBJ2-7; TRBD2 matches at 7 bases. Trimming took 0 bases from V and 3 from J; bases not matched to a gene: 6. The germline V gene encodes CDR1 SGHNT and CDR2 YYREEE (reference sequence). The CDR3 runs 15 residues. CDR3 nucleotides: TGTGCCAGCAGCTTGGGTGCTAGCGGATTCTACGAGCAGTACTTC. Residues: CASSLGASGFYEQYF.

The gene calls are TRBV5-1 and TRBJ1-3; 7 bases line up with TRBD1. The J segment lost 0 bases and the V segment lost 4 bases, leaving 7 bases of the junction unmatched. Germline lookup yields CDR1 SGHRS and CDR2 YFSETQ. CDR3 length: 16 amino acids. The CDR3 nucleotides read TGCGCCAGCAGCCTAGACGGACAGGCCTCTGGAAACACCATATATTTT. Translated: CASSLDGQASGNTIYF.

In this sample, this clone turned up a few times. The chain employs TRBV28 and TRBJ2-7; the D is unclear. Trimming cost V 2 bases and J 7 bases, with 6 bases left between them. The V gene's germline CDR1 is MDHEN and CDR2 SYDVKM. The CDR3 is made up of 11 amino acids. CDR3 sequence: CASSLQREQYF. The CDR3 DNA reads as TGTGCCAGCAGTTTACAAAGGGAGCAGTACTTC.

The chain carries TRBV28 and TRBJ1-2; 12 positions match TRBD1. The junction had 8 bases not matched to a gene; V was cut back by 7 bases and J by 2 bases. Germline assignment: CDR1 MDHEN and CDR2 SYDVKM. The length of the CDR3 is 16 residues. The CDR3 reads CASTPGQGAGNYGYTF. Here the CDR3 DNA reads TGTGCCAGCACCCCGGGACAGGGGGCGGGGAACTATGGCTACACCTTC.

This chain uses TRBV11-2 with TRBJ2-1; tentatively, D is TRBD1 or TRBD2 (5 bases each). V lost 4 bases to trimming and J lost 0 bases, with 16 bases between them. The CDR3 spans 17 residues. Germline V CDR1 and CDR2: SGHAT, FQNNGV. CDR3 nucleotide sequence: TGTGCCAGCAGCTCTAGCCGGGACCTGAGCTCCTACAATGAGCAGTTCTTC. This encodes CASSSSRDLSSYNEQFF. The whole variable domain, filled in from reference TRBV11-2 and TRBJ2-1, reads EAGVAQSPRYKIIEKRQSVAFWCNPISGHATLYWYQQILGQGPKLLIQFQNNGVVDDSQLPKDRFSAERLKGVDSTLKIQPAKLEDSAVYLCASSSSRDLSSYNEQFFGPGTRLTVL.

In DNA form, the CDR3 reads TGCAGCGTTGTGAGGCAGGGGACCGGGGAGCTGTTTTTT. Translated, it gives CSVVRQGTGELFF. This rearrangement joins TRBV29-1 to TRBJ2-2, with D perhaps TRBD1 (6 bases). The germline CDR1 and CDR2 sequences are SQVTM and ANQGSEA. V dropped 4 bases and J dropped 5 bases, with 11 bases sitting between them. There are 13 residues in the CDR3.

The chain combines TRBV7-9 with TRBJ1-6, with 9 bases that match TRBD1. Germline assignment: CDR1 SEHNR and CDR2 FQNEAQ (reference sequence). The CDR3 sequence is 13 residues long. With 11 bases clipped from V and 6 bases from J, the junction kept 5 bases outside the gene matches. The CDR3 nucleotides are TGTGCCGCCGGGACAGGGTTTAATTCACCCCTCCACTTT. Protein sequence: CAAGTGFNSPLHF.

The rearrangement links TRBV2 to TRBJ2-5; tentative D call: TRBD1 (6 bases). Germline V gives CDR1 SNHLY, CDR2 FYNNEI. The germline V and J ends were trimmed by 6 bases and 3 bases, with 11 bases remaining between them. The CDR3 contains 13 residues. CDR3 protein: CASSEYREETQYF. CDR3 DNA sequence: TGTGCCAGCAGCGAATACAGGGAAGAGACCCAGTACTTC.

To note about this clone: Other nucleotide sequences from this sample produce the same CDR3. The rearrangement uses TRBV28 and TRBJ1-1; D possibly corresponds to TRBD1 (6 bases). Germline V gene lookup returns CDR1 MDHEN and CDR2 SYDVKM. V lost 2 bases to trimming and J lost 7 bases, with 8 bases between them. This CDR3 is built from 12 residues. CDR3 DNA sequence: TGTGCCAGCAGTTTAGGGGGCAGTGAAGCTTTCTTT. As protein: CASSLGGSEAFF.

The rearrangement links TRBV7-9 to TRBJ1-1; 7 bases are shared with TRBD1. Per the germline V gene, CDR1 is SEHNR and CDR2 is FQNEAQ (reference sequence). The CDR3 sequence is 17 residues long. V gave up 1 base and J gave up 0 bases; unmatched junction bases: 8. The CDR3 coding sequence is TGTGCCAGCAGCTTAGAATGGCCCGGGACAGTGAACACTGAAGCTTTCTTT. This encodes CASSLEWPGTVNTEAFF.

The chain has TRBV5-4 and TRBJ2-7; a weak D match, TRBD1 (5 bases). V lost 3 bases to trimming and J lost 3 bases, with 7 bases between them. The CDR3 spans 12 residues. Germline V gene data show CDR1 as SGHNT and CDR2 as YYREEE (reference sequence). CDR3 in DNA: TGTGCCAGCAGCTGGGGCCACTACGAGCAGTACTTC. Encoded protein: CASSWGHYEQYF. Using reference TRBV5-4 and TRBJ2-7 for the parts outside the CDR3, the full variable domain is ETGVTQSPTHLIKTRGQQVTLRCSSQSGHNTVSWYQQALGQGPQFIFQYYREEENGRGNFPPRFSGLQFPNYSSELNVNALELDDSALYLCASSWGHYEQYFGPGTRLTVT.

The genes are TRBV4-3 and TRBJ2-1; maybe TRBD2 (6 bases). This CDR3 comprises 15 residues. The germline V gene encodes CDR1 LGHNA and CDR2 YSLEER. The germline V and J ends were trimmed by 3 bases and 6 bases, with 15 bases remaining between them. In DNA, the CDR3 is TGCGCCAGCAGCCAGGGCCGGGACTCCATCAATGAGCAGTTCTTC. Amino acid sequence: CASSQGRDSINEQFF.

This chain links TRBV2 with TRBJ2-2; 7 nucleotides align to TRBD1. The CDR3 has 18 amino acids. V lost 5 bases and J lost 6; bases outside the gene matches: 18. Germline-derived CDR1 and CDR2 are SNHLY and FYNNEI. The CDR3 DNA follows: TGTGCCAGCAGTCCCACATGGGACAGCCAAAATCCGGCCGGGGAGCTGTTTTTT. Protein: CASSPTWDSQNPAGELFF. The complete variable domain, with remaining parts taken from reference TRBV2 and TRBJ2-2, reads EPEVTQTPSHQVTQMGQEVILRCVPISNHLYFYWYRQILGQKVEFLVSFYNNEISEKSEIFDDQFSVERPDGSNFTLKIRSTKLEDSAMYFCASSPTWDSQNPAGELFFGEGSRLTVL.

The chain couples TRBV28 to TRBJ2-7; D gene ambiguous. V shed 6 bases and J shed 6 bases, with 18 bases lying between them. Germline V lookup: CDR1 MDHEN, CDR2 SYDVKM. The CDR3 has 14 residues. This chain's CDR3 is CASRSRLWLPEQYF. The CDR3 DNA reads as TGTGCCAGCAGATCCCGGCTGTGGTTGCCCGAGCAGTACTTC.